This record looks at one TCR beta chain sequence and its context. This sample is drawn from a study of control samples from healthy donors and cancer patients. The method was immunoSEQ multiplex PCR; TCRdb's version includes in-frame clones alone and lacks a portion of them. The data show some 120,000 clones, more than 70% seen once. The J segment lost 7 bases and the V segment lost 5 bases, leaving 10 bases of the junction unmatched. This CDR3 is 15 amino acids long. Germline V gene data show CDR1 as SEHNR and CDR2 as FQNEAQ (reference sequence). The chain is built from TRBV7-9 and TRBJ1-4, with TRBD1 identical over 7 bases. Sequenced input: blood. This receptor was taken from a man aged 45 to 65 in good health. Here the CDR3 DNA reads TGTGCCAGCAGCCATAGTGCAGGGGGTAGTGAAAAACTGTTTTTT. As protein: CASSHSAGGSEKLFF.